These 5 T cell receptor beta chains share one sample of origin, sequenced in a study of CD8+ T cells in alopecia areata. The authors extracted RNA and reverse transcribed it into cDNA as the sequencing template. The repertoire was sequenced with immunoSEQ multiplex PCR; TCRdb's copy has only in-frame clones and lacks some. This repertoire shows more than 95,000 clones, roughly two fifths found once; its top ten account for roughly 1.3%. What was sequenced was CD4+ T cells sorted from blood. The source is a human donor with alopecia areata.

The chain employs TRBV7-8 and TRBJ2-3, with 8 nucleotides matching TRBD2. Looked up from germline, CDR1 is SGHVS and CDR2 is FQNEAQ. V gave up 5 bases and J gave up 5 bases; unmatched junction bases: 9. The CDR3 spans 15 residues. The CDR3 loop is CASSPRAGGQDTQYF. The CDR3 coding sequence is TGTGCCAGCAGCCCCCGCGCGGGAGGTCAAGATACGCAGTATTTT.

V and J are TRBV7-9 and TRBJ2-7; 9 positions match TRBD1. The CDR3 has 15 residues. Trimming cost V 5 bases and J 1 base; bases outside gene matches: 6. Germline CDR1 SEHNR, CDR2 FQNEAQ (reference sequence). The CDR3 loop reads CASSLPTGGSYEQYF. CDR3 DNA sequence: TGTGCCAGCAGCCTACCGACAGGGGGATCCTACGAGCAGTACTTC.

This clone was seen only a few times. The V call is TRBV6-4, the J call TRBJ2-7; 11 nucleotides agree with TRBD1. V shed 0 bases and J 3 bases; nucleotides not matched to a gene: 1. The CDR3 spans 15 residues. CDR1 and CDR2 from the germline V gene are MRHNA and SNTAGT. CDR3 nucleotide sequence: TGTGCCAGCAGTGACTCCGGGACAGGGGGCTACGAGCAGTACTTC. It encodes CASSDSGTGGYEQYF.

The rearrangement links TRBV30 to TRBJ2-5, with unresolved D. Trimming cost V 7 bases and J 6 bases, with 15 bases left between them. In germline, CDR1 is GTSNPN, CDR2 SVGIG (reference sequence). The length of the CDR3 is 12 residues. The CDR3 reads CASLGLLKTQYF. CDR3 bases: TGTGCCTCCCTAGGGCTATTAAAGACCCAGTACTTC.

This chain connects TRBV29-1 to TRBJ2-7; 7 bases are a match to TRBD1. V trimming: 5 bases; J trimming: 3 bases; junction bases outside the gene matches: 1. The CDR3 covers 11 residues. Germline CDR1 reads SQVTM; CDR2 reads ANQGSEA. The CDR3 DNA follows: TGCAGCGTTTGGACAGGCTACGAGCAGTACTTC. Translated: CSVWTGYEQYF.